This paragraph reports one T cell receptor (beta chain). This CDR3 is 16 amino acids long. Germline-derived CDR1 and CDR2 are LGHDT and YNNKEL (reference sequence). The V gene end was trimmed by 5 bases and the J gene end by 2 bases; junction bases not matched to a gene: 10. This specimen belongs to a study of blood T cell repertoires in COVID-19. In the authors' methods: Counts of nucleated cells, estimated from reference gene primer amplification, were obtained. Produced via immunoSEQ multiplex PCR; TCRdb's table is partial and in-frame only. Clone size and V and J calls were adopted from that table, with D and trimming inferred from the DNA. The sample includes 300,000 to 350,000 clones, 87% of them seen just once.

The sample comprised peripheral blood. The J gene is TRBJ2-3, the V gene TRBV3-1 (or the pseudogene TRBV3-2); 7 bases fit TRBD2. The clonotype was recovered from a man between 18 and 35 years old with active or convalescent COVID-19. The DNA for the CDR3 is TGTGCCAGCAGCTGGCTGCCGGGAGGAAACACAGATACGCAGTATTTT. This translates into CASSWLPGGNTDTQYF.